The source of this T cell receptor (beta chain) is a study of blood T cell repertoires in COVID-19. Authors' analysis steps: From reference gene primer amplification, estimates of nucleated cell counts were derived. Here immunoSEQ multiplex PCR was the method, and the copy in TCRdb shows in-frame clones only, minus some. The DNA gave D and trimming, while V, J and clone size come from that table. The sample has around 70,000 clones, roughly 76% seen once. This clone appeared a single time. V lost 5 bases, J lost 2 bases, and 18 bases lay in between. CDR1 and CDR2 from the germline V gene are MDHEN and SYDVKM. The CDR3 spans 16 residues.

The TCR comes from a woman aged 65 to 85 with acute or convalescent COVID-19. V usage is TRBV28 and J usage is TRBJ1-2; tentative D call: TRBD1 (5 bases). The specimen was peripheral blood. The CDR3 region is CASSPPHGQGNYGYTF. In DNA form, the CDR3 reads TGTGCCAGCAGTCCCCCCCACGGGCAGGGAAACTATGGCTACACCTTC.